A selection of T cell receptor beta chains follows, all from one sample in a study of blood T cells in healthy people across ages. From the 5' RACE reads, TCRdb called clonotypes with MiXCR, one entry per CDR3 protein. The table shows approximately 1,100,000 distinct CDR3 sequences, with more than 35% occurring only once. The sequencing sample was made of blood. The receptors originated from a woman aged 60-75 years in good health. CDR3s include the opening cysteine and the closing phenylalanine or tryptophan. The order of the fields is CDR3 protein, CDR3 DNA, clone size, J gene, V gene, D gene. D genes are given only for firm matches. Size values are once, few and many counts, or a class for expanded clones, and some rows have none.

CASSLRTVNTEAFF TGTGCCAGCAGCTTACGAACAGTGAACACTGAAGCTTTCTTT . TRBJ1-1 TRBV12-3/TRBV12-4 .
CSVEGLAASYEQYF TGCAGCGTTGAGGGACTAGCGGCTTCCTACGAGCAGTACTTC few TRBJ2-7 TRBV29-1 TRBD2
CASSRTPGQSTDTQYF TGTGCCAGCAGTCGTACCCCGGGACAGTCCACAGATACGCAGTATTTT few TRBJ2-3 TRBV7-6 TRBD1
CASRQGFSGANVLTF TGCGCCAGCCGCCAGGGGTTCTCTGGGGCCAACGTCCTGACTTTC . TRBJ2-6 TRBV5-1 .
CASSPLREQFF TGTGCCAGCAGTCCACTCCGGGAGCAGTTCTTC many TRBJ2-1 TRBV12-3/TRBV12-4 .
CASSVAGTANYGYTF TGTGCCAGCAGCGTAGCCGGGACAGCTAACTATGGCTACACCTTC few TRBJ1-2 TRBV9 TRBD1
CAISEREVIYEQFF TGTGCCATCAGTGAGCGGGAGGTTATCTATGAGCAGTTCTTC . TRBJ2-1 TRBV10-3 TRBD2
CASTPPARQYTQYF TGTGCCAGCACCCCCCCCGCGAGGCAGTATACGCAGTATTTT many TRBJ2-3 TRBV7-9 .
CASSYSDGDRDEQYF TGTGCCAGCAGTTACTCGGACGGGGACCGGGACGAGCAGTACTTC . TRBJ2-7 TRBV6-5 .
CAKKLDGREIAKNIQYF TGCGCTAAGAAGCTGGACGGGAGGGAGATAGCCAAAAACATTCAGTACTTC few TRBJ2-4 TRBV5-1 TRBD2
CSATPGASGLFDEQFF TGCAGTGCTACCCCGGGGGCTAGCGGTCTCTTCGATGAGCAGTTCTTC . TRBJ2-1 TRBV20-1 .
CASPPPWREDTQYF TGTGCCAGCCCACCACCGTGGAGGGAAGATACGCAGTATTTT . TRBJ2-3 TRBV18 .
CASSPGGLAGNEQYF TGTGCCAGCAGCCCAGGGGGACTAGCGGGAAACGAGCAGTACTTC . TRBJ2-7 TRBV9 TRBD2
CSVRGTGGTDTQYF TGCAGCGTCCGAGGGACGGGGGGCACAGATACGCAGTATTTT . TRBJ2-3 TRBV29-1 .
CASSPIGQGTEKLFF TGCGCCAGCAGCCCTATCGGACAAGGAACTGAAAAACTGTTTTTT many TRBJ1-4 TRBV5-1 .
CASSPRRGDGEKLFF TGTGCCAGCTCACCACGGCGAGGGGATGGTGAAAAACTGTTTTTT . TRBJ1-4 TRBV18 .
CSVEDQGQREETQYF TGCAGCGTTGAGGACCAGGGCCAGAGAGAGGAGACCCAGTACTTC . TRBJ2-5 TRBV29-1 .
CASSRGPYGYTF TGTGCCAGCAGCCGGGGGCCCTATGGCTACACCTTC . TRBJ1-2 TRBV25-1 .
CASSSHDRVDGNEQFF TGTGCCAGTAGTTCTCACGACCGGGTCGACGGCAATGAGCAGTTCTTC . TRBJ2-1 TRBV19 .
CASSYGGGFEQYF TGTGCCAGCAGTTACGGGGGAGGGTTCGAGCAGTACTTC . TRBJ2-7 TRBV6-5 TRBD2
CSVEGNGTAVYEQYF TGCAGCGTTGAAGGTAACGGGACAGCGGTCTACGAGCAGTACTTC . TRBJ2-7 TRBV29-1 TRBD1
CASSLGPGDWFEQYF TGCGCCAGCAGCTTGGGGCCGGGGGATTGGTTCGAGCAGTACTTC . TRBJ2-7 TRBV5-1 .
CASSVRATGYTF TGTGCCAGCAGCGTCCGGGCCACTGGCTACACCTTC few TRBJ1-2 TRBV9 .
CSGTSGANVLTF TGCAGTGGAACCTCTGGGGCCAACGTCCTGACTTTC few TRBJ2-6 TRBV20-1 .
CSATPWVGGRYEQYF TGCAGTGCCACTCCGTGGGTGGGAGGGAGGTACGAGCAGTACTTC few TRBJ2-7 TRBV20-1 TRBD2
CASKIAGGRYNEQFF TGTGCCAGCAAGATAGCGGGAGGGCGTTACAATGAGCAGTTCTTC . TRBJ2-1 TRBV6-1 TRBD2
CASRPFGHQETQYF TGTGCCAGCAGGCCCTTCGGTCACCAAGAGACCCAGTACTTC . TRBJ2-5 TRBV27 .
CASSSREAAYNEQFF TGCGCCAGCAGCTCCCGGGAGGCGGCCTACAATGAGCAGTTCTTC . TRBJ2-1 TRBV5-1 TRBD2
CASSLNPQGSYEQYF TGTGCCAGCAGCTTAAACCCGCAGGGTTCCTACGAGCAGTACTTC few TRBJ2-7 TRBV7-8 .
CASRTGPVNNYGYTF TGTGCCAGCAGGACCGGGCCTGTGAATAACTATGGCTACACCTTC . TRBJ1-2 TRBV2 .
CASSDLWQSLNTEAFF TGTGCCAGCAGCGACCTCTGGCAAAGCCTGAACACTGAAGCTTTCTTT few TRBJ1-1 TRBV21-1 .
CASSSQGNYEQYF TGTGCCAGCAGTTCCCAGGGGAACTACGAGCAGTACTTC . TRBJ2-7 TRBV27 .
CAWRDSGRVADTQYF TGTGCCTGGAGGGATAGCGGGAGGGTGGCAGATACGCAGTATTTT few TRBJ2-3 TRBV30 TRBD2
CASSGGRSNQPQHF TGTGCCAGCTCAGGGGGCAGGAGCAATCAGCCCCAGCATTTT many TRBJ1-5 TRBV12-3/TRBV12-4 TRBD1
CASRTPTGRQPQHF TGTGCCAGCAGAACCCCGACAGGACGGCAGCCCCAGCATTTT . TRBJ1-5 TRBV6-2/TRBV6-3 .